These 20 T cell receptor beta chains originate from one sample sequenced in a study of blood T cell repertoires in COVID-19. Profiling relied on immunoSEQ multiplex PCR, and the TCRdb table lists in-frame clones only, not all of them. In the table there are about 210,000 clones, 75% to 85% of which are singletons. Sample: peripheral blood. The receptors here all came from a woman in her seventies with COVID-19, enrolled during active disease.

This clone was detected only a few times. The genes are TRBV13 and TRBJ2-6, with 7 bases matching TRBD1. Germline CDR1 and CDR2: PRHDT and FYEKMQ (reference sequence). The ends lost 6 bases at V and 0 bases at J; junction bases unmatched: 5. This CDR3 is 16 amino acids long. For the CDR3, the DNA is TGTGCCAGCAGGCCGACAGGGTCCTCTGGGGCCAACGTCCTGACTTTC. Translation gives CASRPTGSSGANVLTF.

The J gene is TRBJ2-5, the V gene TRBV28; TRBD1 matches at 9 bases. V shed 3 bases, J shed 2 bases, and the junction held 4 bases outside the gene matches. This CDR3 region has 15 residues. CDR1 and CDR2 from the germline V gene are MDHEN and SYDVKM. CDR3 sequence: CASSFKGQGQETQYF. The CDR3 bases are TGTGCCAGCAGTTTTAAGGGACAGGGTCAAGAGACCCAGTACTTC.

The chain employs TRBV10-1 and TRBJ2-3; 12 positions agree with TRBD2. J gave up 0 bases and V 6 bases, and 7 bases lay outside the gene matches. The CDR3 spans 17 residues. Germline values: CDR1 WNHNN, CDR2 SYGVQD (reference sequence). In nucleotides, the CDR3 is TGCGCCAGCAGCCCCGGACTAGCGGGACTTAGCACAGATACGCAGTATTTT. Translation: CASSPGLAGLSTDTQYF.

The V and J genes are TRBV28 and TRBJ1-3; the D gene is possibly TRBD1 (5 bases). This CDR3 comprises 15 residues. Germline V lookup: CDR1 MDHEN, CDR2 SYDVKM. Deletions cut 5 bases from V and 4 bases from J, with 15 bases between. The CDR3 nucleotides are TGTGCCAGCAGTCCCCCCCAGACAGCAGGAAACACCATATATTTT. The encoded protein is CASSPPQTAGNTIYF.

This chain connects TRBV7-9 to TRBJ2-7; 8 bases agree with TRBD2. Trimming at V came to 8 bases and at J to 6 bases, leaving 15 bases not matched to a gene. CDR3 size: 15 residues. Germline-derived CDR1 and CDR2 are SEHNR and FQNEAQ (reference sequence). As DNA, the CDR3 is TGTGCCAGCTTAAGACCCGGCGGGACTAGTTTCGAGCAGTACTTC. Its translation: CASLRPGGTSFEQYF.

This chain connects TRBV7-9 to TRBJ1-5; D is possibly TRBD1 (6 bases). Germline CDR1 SEHNR, CDR2 FQNEAQ (reference sequence). The CDR3 runs 13 residues. V dropped 2 bases and J dropped 5 bases, with 7 bases sitting between them. The CDR3 DNA reads as TGTGCCAGCAGCTTAAACAGGGATCAGCCCCAGCATTTT. Protein sequence: CASSLNRDQPQHF.

The V and J genes are TRBV6-2 or TRBV6-3 and TRBJ2-3; D is uncertain. V lost 3 bases to trimming and J lost 2 bases, with 9 bases between them. Germline loops: CDR1 MNHEY, CDR2 SVGEGT. This CDR3 spans 14 amino acids. CDR3 amino acids: CASSYTYFTDTQYF. The CDR3 nucleotides read TGTGCCAGCAGTTATACGTACTTCACAGATACGCAGTATTTT.

The chain is built from TRBV20-1 and TRBJ2-6; TRBD2 is a possible D gene (6 bases). V lost 3 bases and J lost 5, with 11 bases in between. The CDR3 runs to 14 residues. Germline CDR1 is DFQATT and CDR2 is SNEGSKA (reference sequence). The CDR3: CSASTGDWANVLTF. CDR3 nucleotides: TGCAGTGCTAGTACGGGGGACTGGGCCAACGTCCTGACTTTC.

The chain is built from TRBV5-1 and TRBJ2-1, with TRBD2 identical over 7 bases. The ends lost 3 bases at V and 5 bases at J; junction bases unmatched: 5. The CDR3 spans 14 residues. Germline loops: CDR1 SGHRS, CDR2 YFSETQ. CDR3 bases: TGCGCCAGCAGCTACGGGGGGAATAACAATGAGCAGTTCTTC. Amino acid sequence: CASSYGGNNNEQFF.

V is TRBV11-2 and J is TRBJ2-7; 7 bases align to TRBD2. The length of the CDR3 is 18 residues. Trimming cost V 3 bases and J 1 base; bases outside gene matches: 15. Germline V gives CDR1 SGHAT, CDR2 FQNNGV. The CDR3 here is CASSLELGGGSSSYEQYF. The CDR3 coding sequence is TGTGCCAGCAGCTTGGAACTAGGAGGCGGGAGTTCGTCCTACGAGCAGTACTTC.

V is TRBV5-5 and J is TRBJ1-6; TRBD1 aligns across 7 bases. The germline gives CDR1 SGHKS, CDR2 YYEKEE (reference sequence). J was trimmed by 7 bases and V by 4 bases; bases with no gene match: 11. There are 16 residues in the CDR3. The DNA for the CDR3 is TGTGCCAGCAGCCTCTTTCTGGGACAGTTAAATTCACCCCTCCACTTT. Encoded protein: CASSLFLGQLNSPLHF.

The chain couples TRBV6-2 or TRBV6-3 to TRBJ1-3; no reliable D call. Trimming removed 2 bases at V and 4 bases at J, with 9 bases between. This CDR3 contains 14 residues. In germline, CDR1 is MNHEY, CDR2 SVGEGT. CDR3 coding DNA: TGTGCCAGCAGTTACAAGCTATCGGGAAACACCATATATTTT. It encodes CASSYKLSGNTIYF.

This chain joins TRBV10-1 and TRBJ2-3; no definite D call. The CDR3 sequence is 15 residues long. The germline gives CDR1 WNHNN, CDR2 SYGVQD (reference sequence). Trimming pared 2 bases from V and 0 bases from J, leaving 9 bases between. The chain's CDR3 is CASSEEAISTDTQYF. Here the CDR3 DNA reads TGCGCCAGCAGTGAGGAGGCTATTAGCACAGATACGCAGTATTTT.

The V and J genes are TRBV5-4 and TRBJ1-1; no reliable D call. The CDR3 covers 13 residues. Trimming took 3 bases from V and 7 from J, leaving 13 bases between them. The germline V gene encodes CDR1 SGHNT and CDR2 YYREEE (reference sequence). The CDR3 DNA reads TGTGCCAGCAGCTGGTCGTCAGGAGGTGAAGCTTTCTTT. Protein product: CASSWSSGGEAFF.

Comment on this clone: Other DNA sequences in the same sample also yield this CDR3. V and J are TRBV19 and TRBJ1-1; 7 nucleotides agree with TRBD1. This CDR3 has 15 amino acids. Germline V lookup: CDR1 LNHDA, CDR2 SQIVND (reference sequence). V dropped 1 base and J dropped 3; count of bases not matched to a gene: 5. The CDR3 sequence: CASSIAGQGDTEAFF. Here the CDR3 DNA reads TGTGCCAGTAGTATAGCGGGGCAGGGGGACACTGAAGCTTTCTTT.

This sequence joins TRBV19 and TRBJ2-5; TRBD1 agrees at 9 bases. V trimming: 6 bases; J trimming: 5 bases; junction bases outside the gene matches: 13. Germline V gene data show CDR1 as LNHDA and CDR2 as SQIVND (reference sequence). The CDR3 length is 16 residues. The CDR3 DNA follows: TGTGCCAGTAGCACTCACCGGGACAGGGTGAGGGAGACCCAGTACTTC. It codes for CASSTHRDRVRETQYF. The variable domain in full, with the rest retrieved from reference TRBV19 and TRBJ2-5, is DGGITQSPKYLFRKEGQNVTLSCEQNLNHDAMYWYRQDPGQGLRLIYYSQIVNDFQKGDIAEGYSVSREKKESFPLTVTSAQKNPTAFYLCASSTHRDRVRETQYFGPGTRLLVL.

This clone was seen only once. The chain links TRBV5-4 to TRBJ1-1, with a possible D match to TRBD1 (6 bases). Trimming took 4 bases from V and 0 from J, leaving 13 bases between them. In germline, CDR1 is SGHNT, CDR2 YYREEE (reference sequence). CDR3 length equals 15 residues. The CDR3 loop is CASSPGGRMNTEAFF. CDR3 bases: TGTGCCAGCAGCCCGGGGGGCCGAATGAACACTGAAGCTTTCTTT.

The chain links TRBV28 to TRBJ2-7; 10 bases are a match to TRBD1. This CDR3 contains 14 residues. Germline CDR1 and CDR2: MDHEN and SYDVKM. With 9 bases clipped from V and 9 bases from J, the junction kept 14 bases outside the gene matches. In nucleotides, the CDR3 is TGTGCCAGTTGGACCGGGACAGGGGTAAGAGTGCAGTACTTC. It specifies CASWTGTGVRVQYF.

This sequence joins TRBV7-2 and TRBJ1-5, with D perhaps TRBD1 (6 bases). In germline, CDR1 is SGHTA, CDR2 FQGNSA. The CDR3 loop spans 16 amino acids. With 1 base removed from V and 5 bases from J, the gap between germline ends came to 15 bases. CDR3: CASSLGGTSPDQPQHF. CDR3 nucleotide sequence: TGTGCCAGCAGCTTAGGAGGGACATCCCCCGATCAGCCCCAGCATTTT. Combining the CDR3 with reference TRBV7-2 and TRBJ1-5 gives the whole variable domain GAGVSQSPSNKVTEKGKDVELRCDPISGHTALYWYRQSLGQGLEFLIYFQGNSAPDKSGLPSDRFSAERTGGSVSTLTIQRTQQEDSAVYLCASSLGGTSPDQPQHFGDGTRLSIL.

The gene calls are TRBV29-1 and TRBJ2-7, with 8 bases fitting TRBD1. V lost 4 bases and J lost 9; bases outside the gene matches: 8. From germline, CDR1 is SQVTM and CDR2 ANQGSEA. The CDR3 sequence is 12 residues long. CDR3 loop: CSVALGQGMQYF. DNA of the CDR3: TGCAGCGTTGCTCTAGGACAGGGAATGCAGTACTTC.